The 16 T cell receptor beta chains reported below all come from one sample, sequenced in a study of blood T cell repertoires in COVID-19. The repertoire was sequenced with immunoSEQ multiplex PCR; TCRdb's copy has only in-frame clones and lacks some. The data show 150,000 or so clones, roughly 90% seen once. The specimen was PBMCs or T cells enriched from blood (not recorded which). The receptors shown here come from a woman in her thirties or forties who had been exposed to COVID-19.

The CDR3 protein is CASSPGQGREPQHF. Written as DNA, the CDR3 is TGCGCCAGCAGCCCGGGACAGGGGCGTGAGCCCCAGCATTTT. The V call is TRBV5-1, the J call TRBJ1-5; 10 positions agree with TRBD1. The CDR3 runs 14 residues. Per the germline V gene, CDR1 is SGHRS and CDR2 is YFSETQ. V trimming: 4 bases; J trimming: 8 bases; junction bases outside the gene matches: 6.

The chain couples TRBV6-5 to TRBJ2-7; 9 bases line up with TRBD1. Losses at the gene ends were 6 bases for V and 5 bases for J; bases not matched to a gene: 5. Germline V gene lookup returns CDR1 MNHEY and CDR2 SVGAGI. This CDR3 region has 13 residues. CDR3 coding DNA: TGTGCCAGCAGGGGACAGGGTATGGACGAGCAGTACTTC. Its translation is CASRGQGMDEQYF.

The chain uses TRBV12-5 and TRBJ2-6; 7 nucleotides match TRBD1. V dropped 6 bases and J dropped 0; count of bases not matched to a gene: 5. Germline assignment: CDR1 LGHNT and CDR2 FRNRAP. The CDR3 is 16 residues long. The CDR3, as DNA: TGTGCTAGTGGGGGGGACAGCCCCTCTGGGGCCAACGTCCTGACTTTC. It specifies CASGGDSPSGANVLTF.

The chain recombines TRBV3-1 (or the pseudogene TRBV3-2) with TRBJ1-5; D is ambiguous. The CDR3 is made up of 14 amino acids. The germline V gene encodes CDR1 LGHDT and CDR2 YNNKEL (reference sequence). Trimming removed 2 bases at V and 2 bases at J, with 7 bases between. The CDR3: CASSQFTGNQPQHF. DNA of the CDR3: TGTGCCAGCAGCCAATTCACGGGCAATCAGCCCCAGCATTTT.

J is TRBJ2-5 and V is TRBV6-2 or TRBV6-3; 7 bases match TRBD1. This CDR3 is 12 amino acids long. V dropped 5 bases and J dropped 4; count of bases not matched to a gene: 1. Per germline, CDR1 MNHEY and CDR2 SVGEGT. CDR3 DNA sequence: TGTGCCAGCAGTGACAGGGTAGAGACCCAGTACTTC. Translated, it gives CASSDRVETQYF.

The chain couples TRBV2 to TRBJ2-7; 14 positions match TRBD2. The J segment lost 6 bases and the V segment lost 8 bases, leaving 6 bases of the junction unmatched. The CDR3 is 14 amino acids. Germline V CDR1 and CDR2: SNHLY, FYNNEI. The CDR3 sequence is CASGTSGRRGEQYF. Here the CDR3 DNA reads TGTGCCAGCGGGACTAGCGGGAGACGAGGCGAGCAGTACTTC.

The V and J genes are TRBV21-1 and TRBJ2-7; TRBD1, the table's D call, lacks a check against the DNA. TRBV21-1 has pseudogene status. There are 16 residues in the CDR3. CDR3 bases: TGTGCCAGCAGCAAACCCGGACAGGACGCCTCCTACGAGCAGTACTTC. Translation gives CASSKPGQDASYEQYF.

This clone was recorded once. The rearrangement uses TRBV19 and TRBJ2-2; D is possibly TRBD1 (6 bases). CDR3 size: 14 residues. Germline V gene lookup returns CDR1 LNHDA and CDR2 SQIVND (reference sequence). V was shortened by 10 bases and J by 0 bases, with 12 bases between the two germline ends. The chain's CDR3 is CAIPTGTNTGELFF. In DNA form, the CDR3 reads TGTGCCATCCCGACAGGAACGAACACCGGGGAGCTGTTTTTT.

The chain is built from TRBV2 and TRBJ2-5; the D gene is possibly TRBD1 (5 bases). The V gene's germline CDR1 is SNHLY and CDR2 FYNNEI. The CDR3 loop spans 14 amino acids. V was trimmed by 7 bases and J by 1 base, leaving 13 bases between them. In DNA form, the CDR3 reads TGTGCCAGCAATATTCAGGGCAGCCAAGAGACCCAGTACTTC. It yields the protein CASNIQGSQETQYF.

The J gene is TRBJ2-2, the V gene TRBV3-1 (or the pseudogene TRBV3-2); D is ambiguous. Germline CDR1 reads LGHDT; CDR2 reads YNNKEL (reference sequence). Trimming removed 3 bases at V and 3 bases at J, with 11 bases between. The CDR3 contains 15 residues. This CDR3 reads CASSQRLLDTGELFF. Written as DNA, the CDR3 is TGTGCCAGCAGCCAGAGACTTCTAGACACCGGGGAGCTGTTTTTT.

The sample holds one count of this clone. CDR3 DNA: TGTGCCAGCAGCCAAGCTCTCAGGGGCGAGCAGTACTTC. Protein: CASSQALRGEQYF. V gene TRBV3-1 (or the pseudogene TRBV3-2) combines with J gene TRBJ2-7, with D possibly being TRBD1 (6 bases). CDR1 LGHDT and CDR2 YNNKEL come from the germline V gene (reference sequence). Trimming took 1 base from V and 6 from J, leaving 10 bases between them. This CDR3 region has 13 residues.

The V gene is TRBV5-1, the J gene TRBJ1-6; 8 bases line up with TRBD1. Looked up from germline, CDR1 is SGHRS and CDR2 is YFSETQ. The CDR3 extends over 18 amino acids. V shed 4 bases, J shed 3 bases, and the junction held 12 bases outside the gene matches. CDR3 sequence: CASSLSTGASLYNSPLHF. CDR3 coding DNA: TGCGCCAGCAGCCTTTCGACAGGGGCAAGTCTCTATAATTCACCCCTCCACTTT.

Only one count was recorded for this clone. This chain joins TRBV29-1 and TRBJ1-2; 7 nucleotides align to TRBD1. The CDR3 contains 14 residues. In germline, CDR1 is SQVTM, CDR2 ANQGSEA. Germline trimming cut 4 bases from V and 4 bases from J; bases unmatched to any gene: 9. The DNA for the CDR3 is TGCAGCGTTGTGCCCCAGGGGGAAGGCTATGGCTACACCTTC. Encoded protein: CSVVPQGEGYGYTF.

This chain links TRBV5-1 with TRBJ1-1, with TRBD1 as a possible D gene (6 bases). This CDR3 has 14 residues. Germline CDR1 and CDR2: SGHRS and YFSETQ. Trimming removed 4 bases at V and 0 bases at J, with 10 bases between. This CDR3 reads CASSLQGVNTEAFF. CDR3 sequence (DNA): TGCGCCAGCAGCCTACAGGGTGTGAACACTGAAGCTTTCTTT.

The DNA of the CDR3 is TGTGCCAGCTCACCATTGGGTCGCGGCACTGAAGCTTTCTTT. Protein sequence: CASSPLGRGTEAFF. V is TRBV18 and J is TRBJ1-1; D is ambiguous. Germline loops: CDR1 KGHSH, CDR2 LQKENI. V was clipped by 2 bases and J by 4 bases, with 11 bases between them. The CDR3 has 14 amino acids.

The chain uses TRBV12-3 or TRBV12-4 and TRBJ1-2, with D unresolved. The CDR3 spans 12 residues. Trimming took off 2 bases at V and 4 bases at J, with 5 bases between the two ends. CDR3 loop: CASSLLGYGYTF. CDR3 sequence (DNA): TGTGCCAGCAGTTTACTCGGCTATGGCTACACCTTC.